This T cell receptor beta chain was identified during a study of cytomegalovirus exposure and HLA in healthy donors. Germline CDR1 reads MNHEY; CDR2 reads SMNVEV (reference sequence). The CDR3 runs to 15 residues. In the PCR, 60 Vbeta and 13 Jbeta primers were used. Profiling relied on immunoSEQ multiplex PCR, and the TCRdb table lists in-frame clones only, not all of them. The sample holds 250,000 to 300,000 clones, roughly four fifths seen once. Study results and caveats: Analysis was performed later, and it showed HLA-associated TCR beta chains to be more clonally expanded than equally common others. One variant, a missense change in DCLRE1C, was linked in a later analysis to TCR beta V- and J-gene trimming. It was assumed in the presence/absence analyses that sequencing depth was roughly uniform across donors.

Points on this clone: Antigen: not known. An end of the junction does not agree with germline; a read error may underlie this.

The V and J genes are TRBV27 and TRBJ2-7, with D perhaps matching TRBD1 (5 bases). Source material: PBMCs. This clonotype was obtained from a woman between 40 and 50 years old in good health and CMV-seropositive. This chain's CDR3 is CASSSDSQISCEQYF. DNA for the CDR3: TGTGCCAGCAGTAGCGACAGTCAGATTTCCTGCGAGCAGTACTTC.